The 25 T cell receptor beta chains presented below share a single source sample, sequenced in a study of cytomegalovirus exposure and HLA in healthy donors (dated by TCRdb to 2015 to 2018). Library preparation was by the immunoSEQ multiplex PCR assay. The multiplex PCR relied on a mix of 60 forward primers for TCR Vbeta segments and 13 reverse primers for TCR Jbeta segments. The table was pulled from immuneACCESS by TCRdb, which kept in-frame rearrangements only. Such tables lose some clones; where checked, under half of the loss comes from unresolved V genes, and the rest has no known cause. The sample has 150,000 to 200,000 clones on record, just over 75% of them singletons. Together, the top ten hold more than 0.8% of the sample. Sequencing was performed on PBMCs. All receptors derive from a woman in her thirties or forties in good health and CMV-seronegative.

This clone was counted once. The chain joins TRBV7-3 to TRBJ2-7; TRBD2 aligns across 8 bases. The CDR3 is 15 amino acids. V lost 5 bases to trimming and J lost 0 bases; unmatched junction nucleotides: 6. Germline V gene lookup returns CDR1 SGHTA and CDR2 FQGTGA. The CDR3 sequence is CASSPKSGSSYEQYF. In DNA form, the CDR3 reads TGTGCCAGCAGCCCCAAGAGCGGGAGCTCCTACGAGCAGTACTTC.

This clone was picked up one time. The chain is built from TRBV6-4 and TRBJ1-5; maybe TRBD1 (6 bases). The V gene's germline CDR1 is MRHNA and CDR2 SNTAGT. CDR3 length: 15 residues. Between the trimmed V and J ends, which lost 0 bases and 7 bases, there was a span of 13 bases. This CDR3 is CASSDSSQGIQPQHF. The CDR3 bases are TGTGCCAGCAGTGACTCTTCACAGGGAATACAGCCCCAGCATTTT.

V usage is TRBV9 and J usage is TRBJ2-1; TRBD2 matches at 10 bases. The CDR3 totals 15 residues. V shed 4 bases, J shed 3 bases, and the junction held 4 bases outside the gene matches. The germline V gene has CDR1 SGDLS and CDR2 YYNGEE. The CDR3 DNA is TGTGCCAGCAGCCTTACTAGCGGGGACTACAATGAGCAGTTCTTC. Translating it yields CASSLTSGDYNEQFF.

The chain employs TRBV2 and TRBJ2-3; the match to TRBD2 covers 7 bases. V lost 3 bases to trimming and J lost 1 base; unmatched junction nucleotides: 7. The CDR3 runs to 16 residues. Germline V gene data show CDR1 as SNHLY and CDR2 as FYNNEI. CDR3 loop: CASSEPSGEGTDTQYF. CDR3 bases: TGTGCCAGCAGTGAGCCCAGCGGGGAGGGCACAGATACGCAGTATTTT.

The chain couples TRBV9 to TRBJ2-7; TRBD2 matches at 12 bases. The CDR3 totals 15 residues. V was pared by 3 bases and J by 5 bases, with 6 bases of the junction left unmatched. Per germline, CDR1 SGDLS and CDR2 YYNGEE. In DNA form, the CDR3 reads TGTGCCAGCAGCGCCAGACTAGCGGGAGACCACGAGCAGTACTTC. This codes for CASSARLAGDHEQYF.

The V gene is TRBV5-6, the J gene TRBJ1-1, with 8 positions matching TRBD1. CDR1 is SGHDT and CDR2 is YYEEEE in the germline V gene. This CDR3 contains 14 residues. The V segment lost 4 bases and the J segment 6 bases; nucleotides outside the gene matches: 8. CDR3 sequence: CASSLWTGSPEAFF. In DNA form, the CDR3 reads TGTGCCAGCAGCCTATGGACAGGGTCCCCTGAAGCTTTCTTT.

J is TRBJ2-1 and V is TRBV11-2, with 12 bases fitting TRBD2. The CDR3 runs to 16 residues. The V gene end was trimmed by 3 bases and the J gene end by 6 bases; junction bases not matched to a gene: 6. The germline V gene has CDR1 SGHAT and CDR2 FQNNGV. This CDR3 reads CASSFLAGGWGNEQFF. The CDR3 bases are TGTGCCAGCAGCTTTCTAGCGGGAGGGTGGGGCAATGAGCAGTTCTTC.

The chain combines TRBV7-8 with TRBJ1-1, with D perhaps matching TRBD1 (6 bases). CDR1 and CDR2 (germline): SGHVS, FQNEAQ. The CDR3 runs to 14 residues. V lost 7 bases and J 5 bases, leaving 17 bases between the germline ends. CDR3 sequence reads: CASNQRTDGTEAFF. DNA for the CDR3: TGTGCCAGCAACCAAAGGACAGATGGTACTGAAGCTTTCTTT.

The chain joins TRBV2 to TRBJ2-7; weak D call: TRBD2 (5 bases). This CDR3 spans 12 amino acids. Germline values: CDR1 SNHLY, CDR2 FYNNEI. Trimming pared 6 bases from V and 1 base from J, leaving 7 bases between. CDR3 coding DNA: TGTGCCAGCAGGGACTTTTCCTACGAGCAGTACTTC. This translates into CASRDFSYEQYF. Full variable domain (outside the CDR3, taken from reference TRBV2 and TRBJ2-7): EPEVTQTPSHQVTQMGQEVILRCVPISNHLYFYWYRQILGQKVEFLVSFYNNEISEKSEIFDDQFSVERPDGSNFTLKIRSTKLEDSAMYFCASRDFSYEQYFGPGTRLTVT.

The chain is built from TRBV6-1 and TRBJ2-3; 8 bases fit TRBD2. CDR1 is MNHNS, CDR2 SASEGT, per germline. The CDR3 consists of 14 residues. V was clipped by 11 bases and J by 6 bases; unmatched bases: 13. The CDR3 here is CAGHTSGAGDTQYF. The DNA of the CDR3 is TGTGCCGGACATACTAGCGGAGCTGGGGATACGCAGTATTTT.

This clone is a singleton in its sample. The chain is built from TRBV1 and TRBJ2-1; the table names TRBD2, a call not compared with the DNA. TRBV1 is a documented pseudogene. CDR3 size: 19 residues. The DNA of the CDR3 is TGCACCAGCAGCCATCCGGGACTAGCTCGTTTTCCCTCCTACAATGAGCAGTTCTTC. Translating it yields CTSSHPGLARFPSYNEQFF.

The chain combines TRBV30 with TRBJ1-2; a possible D gene is TRBD1 (6 bases). The CDR3 runs 12 residues. The ends were cut back, 0 bases at V and 8 bases at J, with 10 bases in the middle. Germline V gene sequence: CDR1 GTSNPN, CDR2 SVGIG (reference sequence). As DNA, the CDR3 is TGTGCCTGGAGTGTACAGGGTTGGGGCTACACCTTC. Translation: CAWSVQGWGYTF.

The chain employs TRBV11-1 and TRBJ2-7; D is unresolved. Trimming left V 2 bases short and J 1 base short, with 12 bases between. CDR1 is SGHAT and CDR2 is FQDESV in the germline V gene (reference sequence). The CDR3 sequence is 15 residues long. CDR3 sequence reads: CASSLSHGSSYEQYF. DNA of the CDR3: TGTGCCAGCAGCTTAAGTCACGGGTCGTCCTACGAGCAGTACTTC. Complete variable domain (other parts from reference TRBV11-1 and TRBJ2-7): EAEVAQSPRYKITEKSQAVAFWCDPISGHATLYWYRQILGQGPELLVQFQDESVVDDSQLPKDRFSAERLKGVDSTLKIQPAELGDSAMYLCASSLSHGSSYEQYFGPGTRLTVT.

As concerns this clone: Other nucleotide sequences in the sample specify the same CDR3. The chain carries TRBV19 and TRBJ2-7; 7 bases are a match to TRBD2. Germline assignment: CDR1 LNHDA and CDR2 SQIVND (reference sequence). The CDR3 sequence is 14 residues long. The trim removed 2 bases at V and 4 bases at J, leaving 5 bases unmatched. The CDR3 region has the DNA TGTGCCAGTAGTATACCGGGGGGTGCGTACGAGCAGTACTTC. It specifies CASSIPGGAYEQYF.

The genes are TRBV10-3 and TRBJ2-7, with TRBD1 matching 7 bases. This CDR3 has 12 amino acids. Germline CDR1 reads ENHRY; CDR2 reads SYGVKD. V was clipped by 5 bases and J by 3 bases; unmatched bases: 1. Written as DNA, the CDR3 is TGTGCCATCAGTCGGGACAGCTACGAGCAGTACTTC. Protein product: CAISRDSYEQYF.

The rearrangement joins TRBV27 to TRBJ2-7; TRBD2 matches at 8 bases. CDR1 is MNHEY and CDR2 is SMNVEV in the germline V gene (reference sequence). This CDR3 is 12 amino acids long. V gave up 4 bases and J gave up 12 bases; unmatched junction bases: 8. CDR3 nucleotides: TGTGCCAGCAGTTCTAGCGGGTCCCCTGGGTACTTC. It is translated as CASSSSGSPGYF.

V gene TRBV2 combines with J gene TRBJ2-3; no clear D gene. The CDR3 contains 15 residues. Germline CDR1 and CDR2: SNHLY and FYNNEI. With 9 bases removed from V and 4 bases from J, the gap between germline ends came to 20 bases. Here the CDR3 reads CASIYEELVSDTQYF. For the CDR3, the DNA is TGTGCCAGTATCTACGAGGAGTTGGTTTCAGATACGCAGTATTTT.

This sequence joins TRBV19 and TRBJ1-5; perhaps TRBD1 as D (6 bases). Looked up from germline, CDR1 is LNHDA and CDR2 is SQIVND (reference sequence). The CDR3 is 17 residues long. V lost 3 bases and J 0 bases, leaving 15 bases between the germline ends. DNA of the CDR3: TGTGCCAGTAGTATGATACAGGGAACTGGTAGCAATCAGCCCCAGCATTTT. It is translated as CASSMIQGTGSNQPQHF.

This clone came up once. The J gene is TRBJ1-2, the V gene TRBV29-1, with a weak D call TRBD1 (5 bases). Deletions cut 3 bases from V and 7 bases from J, with 12 bases between. CDR1 and CDR2 from the germline V gene are SQVTM and ANQGSEA. The CDR3 contains 12 residues. As DNA, the CDR3 is TGCAGCGTTGATCGGGGGGACCTTGGCTACACCTTC. Encoded protein: CSVDRGDLGYTF.

This clone was picked up a small number of times. The chain is built from TRBV6-1 and TRBJ1-6; D may be TRBD1 (6 bases). Per germline, CDR1 MNHNS and CDR2 SASEGT. The ends were cut back, 6 bases at V and 2 bases at J, with 11 bases in the middle. This CDR3 contains 15 residues. The CDR3 DNA follows: TGTGCCAGCAGCGGTGGACAGACCTATAATTCACCCCTCCACTTT. Translation: CASSGGQTYNSPLHF.

The chain combines TRBV5-1 with TRBJ2-5; no firm D call. The CDR3 loop spans 14 amino acids. The germline V gene encodes CDR1 SGHRS and CDR2 YFSETQ. The V and J ends lost 4 bases and 5 bases respectively, with 15 bases between them. For the CDR3, the DNA is TGCGCCAGCAGCCCGACTGATCACGGGGAGACCCAGTACTTC. This gives the protein CASSPTDHGETQYF. Together with reference TRBV5-1 and TRBJ2-5, the CDR3 gives the full variable domain: KAGVTQTPRYLIKTRGQQVTLSCSPISGHRSVSWYQQTPGQGLQFLFEYFSETQRNKGNFPGRFSGRQFSNSRSEMNVSTLELGDSALYLCASSPTDHGETQYFGPGTRLLVL.

V is TRBV10-3 and J is TRBJ2-1, with 9 nucleotides matching TRBD1. J was trimmed by 5 bases and V by 5 bases; bases with no gene match: 16. The V gene's germline CDR1 is ENHRY and CDR2 SYGVKD. The CDR3 spans 18 residues. CDR3 sequence (DNA): TGTGCCATCAGTTCGGGACAGGGCATGTCTATTTTCCACAATGAGCAGTTCTTC. It specifies CAISSGQGMSIFHNEQFF.

The chain couples TRBV19 to TRBJ2-3; 7 nucleotides align to TRBD1. V gave up 3 bases and J gave up 4 bases; unmatched junction bases: 7. The CDR3 contains 15 residues. CDR1 and CDR2 (germline): LNHDA, SQIVND (reference sequence). In DNA, the CDR3 is TGTGCCAGTAGTATCCCCACTCAGGGGGCAGATACGCAGTATTTT. As protein: CASSIPTQGADTQYF.

The chain links TRBV18 to TRBJ2-1; D may be TRBD2 (6 bases). Trimming took off 3 bases at V and 7 bases at J, with 16 bases between the two ends. The CDR3 runs to 15 residues. Germline loops: CDR1 KGHSH, CDR2 LQKENI. CDR3 bases: TGTGCCAGCTCACCCCAAAAGACTAGTTTAAATGAGCAGTTCTTC. Translating it yields CASSPQKTSLNEQFF.

The V call is TRBV30, the J call TRBJ2-3; TRBD1 matches at 7 bases. The CDR3 sequence is 13 residues long. Germline lookup yields CDR1 GTSNPN and CDR2 SVGIG (reference sequence). V was pared by 2 bases and J by 2 bases, with 1 base of the junction left unmatched. Here the CDR3 reads CAWSQGVTDTQYF. CDR3 DNA sequence: TGTGCCTGGAGTCAGGGGGTCACAGATACGCAGTATTTT.